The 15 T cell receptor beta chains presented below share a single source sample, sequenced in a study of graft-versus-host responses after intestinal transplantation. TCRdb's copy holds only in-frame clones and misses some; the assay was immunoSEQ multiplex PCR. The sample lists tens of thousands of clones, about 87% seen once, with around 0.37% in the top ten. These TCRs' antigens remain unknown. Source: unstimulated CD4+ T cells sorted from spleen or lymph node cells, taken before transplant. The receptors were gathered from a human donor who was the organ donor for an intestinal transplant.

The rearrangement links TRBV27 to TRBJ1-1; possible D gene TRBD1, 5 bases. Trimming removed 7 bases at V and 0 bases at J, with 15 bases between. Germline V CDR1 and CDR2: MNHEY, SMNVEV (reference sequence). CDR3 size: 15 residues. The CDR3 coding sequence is TGTGCCAGCACTAAATTAGGGGATTTGAACACTGAAGCTTTCTTT. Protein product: CASTKLGDLNTEAFF.

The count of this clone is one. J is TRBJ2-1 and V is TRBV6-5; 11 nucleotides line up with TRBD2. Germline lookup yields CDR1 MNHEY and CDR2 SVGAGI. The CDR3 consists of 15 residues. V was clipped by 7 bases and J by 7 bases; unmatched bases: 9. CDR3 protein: CASTRATSGVNEQFF. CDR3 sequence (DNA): TGTGCCAGCACTAGGGCGACTAGCGGGGTTAATGAGCAGTTCTTC.

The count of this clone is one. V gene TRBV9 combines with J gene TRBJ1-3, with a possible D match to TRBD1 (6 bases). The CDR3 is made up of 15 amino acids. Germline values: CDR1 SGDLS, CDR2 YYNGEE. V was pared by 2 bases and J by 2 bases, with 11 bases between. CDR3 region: CASSVETGTGNTIYF. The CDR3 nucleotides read TGTGCCAGCAGCGTCGAGACAGGCACTGGAAACACCATATATTTT.

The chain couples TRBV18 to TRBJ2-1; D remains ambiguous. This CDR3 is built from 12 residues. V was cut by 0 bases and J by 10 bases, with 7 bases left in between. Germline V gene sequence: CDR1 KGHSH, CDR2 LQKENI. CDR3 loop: CASSPPGREQFF. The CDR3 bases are TGTGCCAGCTCACCACCAGGCAGGGAGCAGTTCTTC.

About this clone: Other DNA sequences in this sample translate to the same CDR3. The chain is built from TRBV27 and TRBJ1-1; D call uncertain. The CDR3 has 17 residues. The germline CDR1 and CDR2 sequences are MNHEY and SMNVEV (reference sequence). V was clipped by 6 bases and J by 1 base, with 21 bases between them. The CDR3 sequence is CASSPSPGWPTNTEAFF. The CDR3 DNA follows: TGTGCCAGCAGCCCCTCTCCAGGTTGGCCTACGAACACTGAAGCTTTCTTT.

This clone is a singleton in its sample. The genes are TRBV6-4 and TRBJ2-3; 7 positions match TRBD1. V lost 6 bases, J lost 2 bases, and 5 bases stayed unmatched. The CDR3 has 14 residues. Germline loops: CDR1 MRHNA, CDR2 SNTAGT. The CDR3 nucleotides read TGTGCCAGCAGCCGGACAGGTTACACAGATACGCAGTATTTT. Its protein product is CASSRTGYTDTQYF.

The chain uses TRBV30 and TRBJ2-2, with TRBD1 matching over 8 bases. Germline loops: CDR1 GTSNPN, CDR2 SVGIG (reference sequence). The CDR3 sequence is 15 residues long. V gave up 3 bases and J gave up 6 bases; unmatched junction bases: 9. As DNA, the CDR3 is TGTGCCTGGAGCGCCCAGGGGGCCCCGCCCGGGGAGCTGTTTTTT. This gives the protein CAWSAQGAPPGELFF.

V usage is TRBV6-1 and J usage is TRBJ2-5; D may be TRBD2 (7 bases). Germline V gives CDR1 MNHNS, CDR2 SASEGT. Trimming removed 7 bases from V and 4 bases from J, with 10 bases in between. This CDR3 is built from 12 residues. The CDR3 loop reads CASIGGGETQYF. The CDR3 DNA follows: TGTGCCAGCATAGGGGGGGGAGAGACCCAGTACTTC.

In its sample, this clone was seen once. The CDR3 DNA follows: TGCAGCGTTGAAGGTCTCCAAACTTCAGATACGCAGTATTTT. Its protein is CSVEGLQTSDTQYF. The chain carries TRBV29-1 and TRBJ2-3; D remains unclear. The V gene's germline CDR1 is SQVTM and CDR2 ANQGSEA. The CDR3 length is 14 residues. Trimming removed 1 base at V and 4 bases at J, with 12 bases between.

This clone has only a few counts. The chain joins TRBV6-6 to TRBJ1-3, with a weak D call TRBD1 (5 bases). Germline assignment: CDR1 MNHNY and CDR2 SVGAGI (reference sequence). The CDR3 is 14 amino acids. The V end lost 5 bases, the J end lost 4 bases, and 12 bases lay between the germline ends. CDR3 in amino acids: CASSDRSTGNTIYF. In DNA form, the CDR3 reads TGTGCCAGCAGTGACAGATCGACAGGAAACACCATATATTTT.

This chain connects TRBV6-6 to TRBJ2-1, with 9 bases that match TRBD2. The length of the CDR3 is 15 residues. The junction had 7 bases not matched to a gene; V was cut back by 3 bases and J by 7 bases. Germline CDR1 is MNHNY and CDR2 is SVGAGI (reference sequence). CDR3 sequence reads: CASSYMLAGTNEQFF. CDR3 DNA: TGTGCCAGCAGTTATATGCTAGCGGGGACGAATGAGCAGTTCTTC.

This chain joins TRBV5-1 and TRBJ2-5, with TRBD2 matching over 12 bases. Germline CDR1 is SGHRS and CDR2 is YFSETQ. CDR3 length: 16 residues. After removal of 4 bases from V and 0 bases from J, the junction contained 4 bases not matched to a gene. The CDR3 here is CASSHRLAGDQETQYF. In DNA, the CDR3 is TGCGCCAGCAGCCATCGACTAGCGGGGGACCAAGAGACCCAGTACTTC.

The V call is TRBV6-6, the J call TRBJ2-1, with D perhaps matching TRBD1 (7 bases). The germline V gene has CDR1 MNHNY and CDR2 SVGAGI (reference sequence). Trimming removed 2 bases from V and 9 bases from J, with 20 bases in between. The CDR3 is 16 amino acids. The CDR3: CASSYPLRGPGGEQFF. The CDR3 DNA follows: TGTGCCAGCAGTTACCCCCTTCGGGGGCCAGGGGGTGAGCAGTTCTTC.

In nucleotides, the CDR3 is TGTGCCAGCAGCTTGGGACACAGCTCCTACGAGCAGTACGTC. Encoded protein: CASSLGHSSYEQYV. V is TRBV5-6 and J is TRBJ2-7; D remains ambiguous. With 0 bases removed from V and 0 bases from J, the gap between germline ends came to 7 bases. CDR1 is SGHDT, CDR2 YYEEEE, per germline. This CDR3 has 14 residues.

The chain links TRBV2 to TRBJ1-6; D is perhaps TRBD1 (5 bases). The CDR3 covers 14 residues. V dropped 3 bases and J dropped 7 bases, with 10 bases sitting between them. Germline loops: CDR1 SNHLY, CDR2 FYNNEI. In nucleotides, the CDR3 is TGTGCCAGCAGTGATTCGGGGGGAAATTCACCCCTCCACTTT. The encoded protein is CASSDSGGNSPLHF. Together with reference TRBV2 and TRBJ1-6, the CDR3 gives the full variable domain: EPEVTQTPSHQVTQMGQEVILRCVPISNHLYFYWYRQILGQKVEFLVSFYNNEISEKSEIFDDQFSVERPDGSNFTLKIRSTKLEDSAMYFCASSDSGGNSPLHFGNGTRLTVT.